A single sample gave rise to the 32 T cell receptor beta chains below, sequenced in a study of blood T cell repertoires in COVID-19. Only in-frame clones appear in the TCRdb table, and some are missing; sequencing was by immunoSEQ multiplex PCR. The table has 120,000 or so clones, approximately 90% seen once; the top ten hold about 7.3%. Sequenced sample: peripheral blood. The receptors shown here come from a man aged 50 to 60 with acute or convalescent COVID-19.

The rearrangement uses TRBV14 and TRBJ2-7; possibly TRBD2 for D (5 bases). Germline CDR1 is SGHDN and CDR2 is FVKESK. The length of the CDR3 is 13 residues. V was cut by 1 base and J by 6 bases, with 10 bases left in between. The CDR3, as DNA: TGTGCCAGCAGCCAAGCGTCAGCGGCCGAGCAGTACTTC. This translates into CASSQASAAEQYF.

There are a few counts of this clone. The gene calls are TRBV5-6 and TRBJ2-7; 8 nucleotides agree with TRBD2. In germline, CDR1 is SGHDT, CDR2 YYEEEE. J was trimmed by 12 bases and V by 0 bases; bases with no gene match: 14. The CDR3 has 15 amino acids. The CDR3 DNA reads as TGTGCCAGCAGCTTGGGGCTAGCGGGTGGGGCGCGGCGGTACTTC. The encoded protein is CASSLGLAGGARRYF.

The gene calls are TRBV21-1 and TRBJ2-5; TRBD1, the D gene given by the table, was not confirmed from the DNA. TRBV21-1 is a recognized pseudogene. The CDR3 contains 23 residues. CDR3 nucleotides: TGTGCCAGCAGCAAAGACGTCCGGGACAGACCCTCCCGGCGGAGGGGCCAAAGAGAGACCCAGTACTTC. This codes for CASSKDVRDRPSRRRGQRETQYF.

V is TRBV27 and J is TRBJ2-1; 10 bases agree with TRBD1. With 5 bases clipped from V and 6 bases from J, the junction kept 10 bases outside the gene matches. CDR1 is MNHEY, CDR2 SMNVEV, per germline (reference sequence). The CDR3 has 16 residues. CDR3 protein: CASSRGHGQGGNEQFF. DNA of the CDR3: TGTGCCAGCAGTCGCGGACACGGACAGGGGGGCAATGAGCAGTTCTTC.

The chain carries TRBV5-5 and TRBJ2-1; D might be TRBD2 (5 bases). V was cut by 1 base and J by 10 bases, with 9 bases left in between. The CDR3 is 12 amino acids. The germline V gene has CDR1 SGHKS and CDR2 YYEKEE (reference sequence). The CDR3 sequence: CASSLIRGEQFF. The CDR3, as DNA: TGTGCCAGCAGCTTGATCCGAGGGGAGCAGTTCTTC.

The V call is TRBV24-1, the J call TRBJ2-7, with 9 bases matching TRBD2. The CDR3 contains 16 residues. Germline loops: CDR1 KGHDR, CDR2 SFDVKD. The V gene end was trimmed by 1 base and the J gene end by 2 bases; junction bases not matched to a gene: 5. The CDR3 DNA reads as TGTGCCACCAGTGATTTTAGCGGGAGTACCCCCTACGAGCAGTACTTC. This sequence encodes CATSDFSGSTPYEQYF.

The V and J genes are TRBV30 and TRBJ1-6, with D perhaps matching TRBD1 (5 bases). With 0 bases removed from V and 11 bases from J, the gap between germline ends came to 14 bases. The CDR3 is 14 amino acids. CDR1 is GTSNPN and CDR2 is SVGIG in the germline V gene (reference sequence). Here the CDR3 DNA reads TGTGCCTGGAGTGTACGGGACGGCGGGACACCCCTCCACTTT. Translated: CAWSVRDGGTPLHF.

This clone came up a few times. The rearrangement links TRBV27 to TRBJ1-2; D ambiguous. Germline V lookup: CDR1 MNHEY, CDR2 SMNVEV (reference sequence). This CDR3 region has 13 residues. With 4 bases removed from V and 8 bases from J, the gap between germline ends came to 14 bases. The CDR3 DNA reads as TGTGCCAGCAGTTATGGTATGGCGGGAGGCTACACCTTC. Protein: CASSYGMAGGYTF.

This chain joins TRBV18 and TRBJ1-5; 9 bases are shared with TRBD1. V shed 6 bases, J shed 7 bases, and the junction held 16 bases outside the gene matches. Germline-derived CDR1 and CDR2 are KGHSH and LQKENI. The CDR3 has 17 residues. This CDR3 reads CASSPSQTGGQGQPQHF. The CDR3 bases are TGTGCCAGCTCGCCGAGTCAAACAGGGGGCCAAGGGCAGCCCCAGCATTTT.

The CDR3 spells CASSLNGVVGGGNEQFF. DNA for the CDR3: TGTGCCAGCAGCTTAAATGGTGTGGTTGGAGGCGGCAATGAGCAGTTCTTC. V and J are TRBV11-2 and TRBJ2-1, with TRBD2 as a possible D gene (5 bases). From germline, CDR1 is SGHAT and CDR2 FQNNGV. V lost 2 bases to trimming and J lost 6 bases, with 20 bases between them. CDR3 length: 17 amino acids.

The chain is built from TRBV15 and TRBJ2-5, with a possible D match to TRBD1 (5 bases). The length of the CDR3 is 14 residues. Germline lookup yields CDR1 LNHNV and CDR2 YYDKDF (reference sequence). The germline V and J ends were trimmed by 1 base and 9 bases, with 15 bases remaining between them. CDR3 sequence (DNA): TGTGCCACCAGCAGAGGGGGCAGGGTCGAGGCCCAGTACTTC. It codes for CATSRGGRVEAQYF.

The rearrangement links TRBV18 to TRBJ1-1, with D maybe TRBD1 (6 bases). CDR3 size: 13 residues. Germline values: CDR1 KGHSH, CDR2 LQKENI. V gave up 3 bases and J gave up 8 bases, with 13 bases separating them. The CDR3 DNA reads TGTGCCAGCTCACCGACGGGGGGCGGCGAAGCTTTCTTT. This translates into CASSPTGGGEAFF.

The CDR3 spells CASSLGTQVGQSTAFF. The CDR3 region has the DNA TGTGCCAGCAGCTTAGGGACCCAAGTAGGACAGTCGACAGCTTTCTTT. J is TRBJ1-1 and V is TRBV7-2, with D possibly TRBD1 on 6 matching bases. The CDR3 covers 16 residues. CDR1 is SGHTA and CDR2 is FQGNSA in the germline V gene. V was trimmed by 1 base and J by 10 bases, leaving 22 bases between them. The variable domain in full, completed from reference TRBV7-2 and TRBJ1-1, reads GAGVSQSPSNKVTEKGKDVELRCDPISGHTALYWYRQSLGQGLEFLIYFQGNSAPDKSGLPSDRFSAERTGGSVSTLTIQRTQQEDSAVYLCASSLGTQVGQSTAFFGQGTRLTVV.

V and J are TRBV27 and TRBJ2-7, with D perhaps TRBD1 (6 bases). CDR1 and CDR2 (germline): MNHEY, SMNVEV (reference sequence). There are 15 residues in the CDR3. Trimming left V 7 bases short and J 2 bases short, with 18 bases between. The chain's CDR3 is CASTYPSGTTYEQYF. Written as DNA, the CDR3 is TGTGCCAGCACGTATCCATCCGGGACAACCTACGAGCAGTACTTC.

The chain recombines TRBV4-3 with TRBJ1-2, with D possibly TRBD1 on 5 matching bases. Trimming took off 0 bases at V and 4 bases at J, with 6 bases between the two ends. The CDR3 extends over 13 amino acids. CDR1 is LGHNA, CDR2 YSLEER, per germline. The CDR3 is CASSQEGGYGYTF. The CDR3 coding sequence is TGCGCCAGCAGCCAAGAGGGGGGCTATGGCTACACCTTC.

This chain links TRBV12-3 or TRBV12-4 with TRBJ1-3; the D is unclear. CDR3 length equals 13 residues. Trimming pared 5 bases from V and 1 base from J, leaving 6 bases between. The CDR3 DNA is TGTGCCAGCAGTCCCGAGTCTGGAAACACCATATATTTT. Amino acid sequence: CASSPESGNTIYF.

The rearrangement uses TRBV5-1 and TRBJ1-1; perhaps TRBD1 as D (6 bases). Germline V lookup: CDR1 SGHRS, CDR2 YFSETQ. The CDR3 totals 13 residues. V was shortened by 0 bases and J by 8 bases, with 11 bases between the two germline ends. The CDR3 sequence is CASSLEGGSEAFF. The CDR3 DNA follows: TGCGCCAGCAGCTTGGAGGGGGGGAGCGAAGCTTTCTTT.

The rearrangement joins TRBV27 to TRBJ2-5, with 10 positions matching TRBD2. Germline V CDR1 and CDR2: MNHEY, SMNVEV (reference sequence). The CDR3 has 17 amino acids. The junction had 7 bases not matched to a gene; V was cut back by 3 bases and J by 0 bases. CDR3 sequence reads: CASSFLPGLAHQETQYF. The DNA of the CDR3 is TGTGCCAGCAGTTTCCTCCCGGGACTAGCGCACCAAGAGACCCAGTACTTC.

The chain employs TRBV19 and TRBJ1-2; D remains unclear. CDR3 length equals 13 residues. The ends were cut back, 3 bases at V and 2 bases at J, with 7 bases in the middle. Germline values: CDR1 LNHDA, CDR2 SQIVND (reference sequence). CDR3 coding DNA: TGTGCCAGTAGTATTCACAAAAACTATGGCTACACCTTC. This gives the protein CASSIHKNYGYTF.

The chain carries TRBV5-6 and TRBJ2-2; 7 bases map to TRBD2. CDR3 length equals 13 residues. Germline V gene data show CDR1 as SGHDT and CDR2 as YYEEEE. Germline trimming cut 4 bases from V and 14 bases from J; bases unmatched to any gene: 11. CDR3 in amino acids: CASSLRTRSELFF. Written as DNA, the CDR3 is TGTGCCAGCAGCCTACGGACTAGATCGGAACTGTTTTTT.

The chain joins TRBV18 to TRBJ2-5; the D gene is possibly TRBD1 (5 bases). Germline V gives CDR1 KGHSH, CDR2 LQKENI. The CDR3 totals 13 residues. V gave up 2 bases and J gave up 5 bases, with 9 bases separating them. Here the CDR3 reads CASSPGRDETQYF. The CDR3 nucleotides read TGTGCCAGCTCACCAGGCAGGGATGAGACCCAGTACTTC.

The chain is built from TRBV11-2 and TRBJ1-2; a possible D gene is TRBD1 (5 bases). CDR3 length: 14 residues. CDR1 and CDR2 (germline): SGHAT, FQNNGV. V lost 5 bases and J lost 8, with 18 bases in between. The CDR3 region has the DNA TGTGCCAGCAGCCCATCGGGCAGGGTGGTAGGCTACACCTTC. Amino acids: CASSPSGRVVGYTF.

The J gene is TRBJ1-1, the V gene TRBV2; 9 bases are shared with TRBD1. This CDR3 region has 15 residues. With V trimmed by 9 bases and J by 5 bases, 13 bases remained unmatched. The germline V gene has CDR1 SNHLY and CDR2 FYNNEI. The CDR3, as DNA: TGTGCCAGGAACCGGGACAGGGTACTAAGTACTGAAGCTTTCTTT. Translating gives CARNRDRVLSTEAFF.

The V and J genes are TRBV7-9 and TRBJ2-1; 8 bases are shared with TRBD2. V shed 0 bases and J 8 bases; nucleotides not matched to a gene: 3. The CDR3 is made up of 14 amino acids. The germline gives CDR1 SEHNR, CDR2 FQNEAQ (reference sequence). The CDR3 nucleotides read TGTGCCAGCAGCTTAGCGACTAGCGCGGATGAGCAGTTCTTC. Amino acid sequence: CASSLATSADEQFF.

The chain has TRBV25-1 and TRBJ2-7; 9 bases align to TRBD2. J gave up 3 bases and V 4 bases, and 10 bases lay outside the gene matches. In germline, CDR1 is MGHDK, CDR2 SYGVNS. The CDR3 is 16 residues long. The DNA of the CDR3 is TGTGCCAGCAGTGGGGTCGGACTAGCGAGCTACTACGAGCAGTACTTC. Protein: CASSGVGLASYYEQYF.

The chain is built from TRBV4-2 and TRBJ2-3, with 10 bases identical to TRBD2. V dropped 1 base and J dropped 0; count of bases not matched to a gene: 4. CDR3 length: 17 amino acids. Per germline, CDR1 LGHNA and CDR2 YNFKEQ. Written as DNA, the CDR3 is TGTGCCAGCAGCCAAGTCCAACTAGCGGGGAGCACAGATACGCAGTATTTT. This gives the protein CASSQVQLAGSTDTQYF.

This clone occurred once. The gene calls are TRBV6-5 and TRBJ1-2; 7 bases match TRBD1. CDR3 length equals 14 residues. V trimming: 2 bases; J trimming: 8 bases; junction bases outside the gene matches: 8. The germline V gene has CDR1 MNHEY and CDR2 SVGAGI. The CDR3 reads CASSYRGQPRGYTF. In DNA form, the CDR3 reads TGTGCCAGCAGTTACCGGGGACAGCCCAGGGGCTACACCTTC.

The CDR3 coding sequence is TGTGCCAGCAGCTTAGCGGCAACCAACGAGCAGTACTTC. The encoded protein is CASSLAATNEQYF. The chain carries TRBV7-2 and TRBJ2-7, with D hard to call. Trimming removed 0 bases from V and 5 bases from J, with 8 bases in between. This CDR3 is built from 13 residues. The V gene's germline CDR1 is SGHTA and CDR2 FQGNSA.

V gene TRBV19 combines with J gene TRBJ1-5; D unclear. Trimming removed 1 base from V and 2 bases from J, with 9 bases in between. CDR3 length: 15 residues. The V gene's germline CDR1 is LNHDA and CDR2 SQIVND (reference sequence). The DNA for the CDR3 is TGTGCCAGTAGTATAGGAGGGATTGGCAATCAGCCCCAGCATTTT. Protein: CASSIGGIGNQPQHF. Supplemented by reference TRBV19 and TRBJ1-5, the full variable domain reads DGGITQSPKYLFRKEGQNVTLSCEQNLNHDAMYWYRQDPGQGLRLIYYSQIVNDFQKGDIAEGYSVSREKKESFPLTVTSAQKNPTAFYLCASSIGGIGNQPQHFGDGTRLSIL.

V gene TRBV19 combines with J gene TRBJ2-5, with a possible D match to TRBD2 (5 bases). This CDR3 region has 15 residues. Per the germline V gene, CDR1 is LNHDA and CDR2 is SQIVND (reference sequence). Trimming removed 0 bases from V and 1 base from J, with 9 bases in between. CDR3 sequence reads: CASSIEGRPQETQYF. DNA of the CDR3: TGTGCCAGTAGTATAGAGGGGAGACCCCAAGAGACCCAGTACTTC.

The V call is TRBV27, the J call TRBJ2-1, with 10 bases fitting TRBD1. The CDR3 runs 17 residues. Germline V gene lookup returns CDR1 MNHEY and CDR2 SMNVEV (reference sequence). J lost 3 bases, V lost 4 bases, and 9 bases had no gene match. CDR3 nucleotides: TGTGCCAGCAGTTCATTCCTCGGGACAGGGGTCTACAATGAGCAGTTCTTC. It is translated as CASSSFLGTGVYNEQFF.

The chain employs TRBV23-1 and TRBJ1-2; maybe TRBD1 (5 bases). TRBV23-1 is labeled an ORF, and its function is uncertain. The CDR3 runs 13 residues. CDR3: CADGGTTNYGYTF. The DNA for the CDR3 is TGCGCAGACGGGGGGACTACTAACTATGGCTACACCTTC.